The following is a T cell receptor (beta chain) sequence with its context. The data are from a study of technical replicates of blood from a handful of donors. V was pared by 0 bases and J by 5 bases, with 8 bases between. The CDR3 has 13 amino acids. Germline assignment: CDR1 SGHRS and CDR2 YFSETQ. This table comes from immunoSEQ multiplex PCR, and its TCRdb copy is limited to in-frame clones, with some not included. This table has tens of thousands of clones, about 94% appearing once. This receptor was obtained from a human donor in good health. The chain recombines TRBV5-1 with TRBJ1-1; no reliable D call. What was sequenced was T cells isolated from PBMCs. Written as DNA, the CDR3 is TGCGCCAGCAGCTTGGCCTCCGGGACTGAAGCTTTCTTT. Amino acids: CASSLASGTEAFF.